Shown below are 18 T cell receptor beta chains from a single sample sequenced in a study of identical twins. MiXCR was run by TCRdb on the 5' RACE reads, yielding one entry per CDR3 protein. The table records around 1.7 million distinct CDR3 sequences, roughly 35% of them present only once. The specimen sequenced was cord blood. Receptor source: a newborn girl in good health.

Worth noting for this clonotype: It may be a read error: a sequence one base away is much more abundant. The chain employs TRBV6-1 and TRBJ2-1; D is unclear. Germline assignment: CDR1 MNHNS and CDR2 SASEGT. CDR3 length: 12 residues. Trimming took 8 bases from V and 12 from J, leaving 17 bases between them. This CDR3 is CASRFSSPGQFF. CDR3 coding DNA: TGTGCCAGCCGATTTTCTTCACCCGGGCAGTTCTTC.

This clonotype was seen a few times. This chain joins TRBV2 and TRBJ2-3, with 11 nucleotides matching TRBD2. The V segment lost 6 bases and the J segment 0 bases; nucleotides outside the gene matches: 5. Germline values: CDR1 SNHLY, CDR2 FYNNEI. CDR3 size: 16 residues. CDR3: CASRETSGISTDTQYF. CDR3 in DNA: TGTGCCAGCAGAGAGACTAGCGGGATAAGCACAGATACGCAGTATTTT. Looking up the rest from reference TRBV2 and TRBJ2-3 gives the full variable domain: EPEVTQTPSHQVTQMGQEVILRCVPISNHLYFYWYRQILGQKVEFLVSFYNNEISEKSEIFDDQFSVERPDGSNFTLKIRSTKLEDSAMYFCASRETSGISTDTQYFGPGTRLTVL.

The chain recombines TRBV6-2 or TRBV6-3 with TRBJ2-5; D possibly corresponds to TRBD1 (6 bases). Looked up from germline, CDR1 is MNHEY and CDR2 is SVGEGT. The germline V and J ends were trimmed by 6 bases and 1 base, with 9 bases remaining between them. CDR3 length: 13 residues. CDR3 sequence reads: CASRRDTQETQYF. For the CDR3, the DNA is TGTGCCAGCAGACGGGACACCCAAGAGACCCAGTACTTC.

J is TRBJ2-3 and V is TRBV7-2; no clear D gene. Deletions cut 0 bases from V and 1 base from J, with 8 bases between. Germline CDR1 and CDR2: SGHTA and FQGNSA. The CDR3 spans 15 residues. This chain's CDR3 is CASSLAAGRTDTQYF. For the CDR3, the DNA is TGTGCCAGCAGCTTAGCAGCAGGCCGCACAGATACGCAGTATTTT.

The sample holds a few counts of this clonotype. J is TRBJ2-1 and V is TRBV11-2; D possibly corresponds to TRBD2 (5 bases). This CDR3 region has 16 residues. Germline V lookup: CDR1 SGHAT, CDR2 FQNNGV. V was shortened by 5 bases and J by 4 bases, with 18 bases between the two germline ends. The CDR3 coding sequence is TGTGCCAGCAGCACAAGGCGTCTAGCAGAGTACAATGAGCAGTTCTTC. Protein: CASSTRRLAEYNEQFF.

As DNA, the CDR3 is TGTGCCAGCAGCCAAGTTAGAGCGGTCGCCCCGGATACGCAGTATTTT. Translated, it gives CASSQVRAVAPDTQYF. This chain links TRBV3-1 with TRBJ2-3; D possibly corresponds to TRBD2 (5 bases). The CDR3 runs 16 residues. The ends were cut back, 1 base at V and 6 bases at J, with 17 bases in the middle. CDR1 LGHDT and CDR2 YNNKEL come from the germline V gene (reference sequence).

This chain connects TRBV6-1 to TRBJ2-3; TRBD1 aligns across 11 bases. Unmatched junction bases numbered 6, after V lost 0 bases and J lost 4 bases. The CDR3 contains 17 residues. Germline V gives CDR1 MNHNS, CDR2 SASEGT. As DNA, the CDR3 is TGTGCCAGCAGTGAAGCCCGTAGGACAGGGGGCCCAGATACGCAGTATTTT. Encoded protein: CASSEARRTGGPDTQYF.

The chain has TRBV7-9 and TRBJ2-1; no definite D call. The CDR3 is 13 residues long. V was shortened by 2 bases and J by 8 bases, with 10 bases between the two germline ends. Germline lookup yields CDR1 SEHNR and CDR2 FQNEAQ (reference sequence). CDR3 sequence reads: CASSLFNRDEQFF. The CDR3 DNA reads as TGTGCCAGCAGCTTATTTAACCGGGATGAGCAGTTCTTC.

The chain combines TRBV20-1 with TRBJ1-1; the match to TRBD1 covers 7 bases. Germline V gene sequence: CDR1 DFQATT, CDR2 SNEGSKA (reference sequence). V shed 7 bases and J 11 bases; nucleotides not matched to a gene: 13. The CDR3 is 12 amino acids. The CDR3 sequence: CSGNRQGGEAFF. The DNA of the CDR3 is TGCAGTGGAAACCGACAGGGAGGGGAGGCTTTCTTT.

This sequence joins TRBV28 and TRBJ2-5; 7 bases match TRBD1. CDR3 length: 16 residues. The junction had 9 bases not matched to a gene; V was cut back by 5 bases and J by 0 bases. CDR1 and CDR2 (germline): MDHEN, SYDVKM. The CDR3 here is CASSINRDRNQETQYF. In DNA form, the CDR3 reads TGTGCCAGCAGTATTAACCGGGACAGAAACCAAGAGACCCAGTACTTC.

This clonotype was seen more than once but under ten times. The chain couples TRBV5-4 to TRBJ2-5, with 9 bases identical to TRBD1. The better agreement between TRBJ2-7 and the DNA end casts doubt on the J call. The CDR3 length is 15 residues. Germline CDR1 reads SGHNT; CDR2 reads YYREEE (reference sequence). CDR3 sequence: CASSAPGTGSHEQYF. The CDR3 DNA reads as TGTGCCAGCAGCGCACCCGGGACAGGGAGTCACGAGCAGTACTTC.

The chain joins TRBV4-2 to TRBJ2-7, with 7 bases matching TRBD1. The CDR3 is made up of 14 amino acids. Per germline, CDR1 LGHNA and CDR2 YNFKEQ. Germline trimming cut 0 bases from V and 6 bases from J; bases unmatched to any gene: 5. The CDR3, as DNA: TGTGCCAGCAGCCAAGAGGGGTCAGGGGGCGAGCAGTACTTC. Residues: CASSQEGSGGEQYF.

This clonotype turned up a few times. V gene TRBV9 combines with J gene TRBJ2-7; TRBD1 agrees at 8 bases. V gave up 3 bases and J gave up 5 bases; unmatched junction bases: 1. The V gene's germline CDR1 is SGDLS and CDR2 YYNGEE. The CDR3 consists of 12 residues. The CDR3, as DNA: TGTGCCAGCAGCGAGACAGGGGACGAGCAGTACTTC. Protein sequence: CASSETGDEQYF.

In its sample, this clonotype was seen a few times. This chain connects TRBV3-1 to TRBJ1-6; D is unresolved. Trimming cost V 2 bases and J 5 bases, with 4 bases left between them. In germline, CDR1 is LGHDT, CDR2 YNNKEL (reference sequence). This CDR3 region has 13 residues. CDR3 loop: CASSQRDNSPLHF. The CDR3 nucleotides read TGTGCCAGCAGCCAAAGGGATAATTCACCCCTCCACTTT.

This sequence joins TRBV4-1 and TRBJ2-1, with a weak D call TRBD2 (5 bases). With 4 bases removed from V and 0 bases from J, the gap between germline ends came to 10 bases. This CDR3 spans 15 amino acids. The germline CDR1 and CDR2 sequences are MGHRA and YSYEKL. The CDR3 region is CASSPTIFSYNEQFF. Written as DNA, the CDR3 is TGCGCCAGCAGCCCGACTATCTTCTCCTACAATGAGCAGTTCTTC.

The chain uses TRBV10-3 and TRBJ1-1; 8 bases match TRBD1. Germline CDR1 ENHRY, CDR2 SYGVKD. V gave up 2 bases and J gave up 8 bases; unmatched junction bases: 7. This CDR3 has 14 residues. DNA for the CDR3: TGTGCCATCAGTGAGGTTGGCAGGGGGCCAGAAGCTTTCTTT. Its translation is CAISEVGRGPEAFF.

The J gene is TRBJ2-7, the V gene TRBV24-1, with D perhaps TRBD1 (5 bases). Germline V gene sequence: CDR1 KGHDR, CDR2 SFDVKD. The CDR3 spans 14 residues. The V gene lost 2 bases and the J gene lost 3 bases, with 10 bases spanning the gap. CDR3 nucleotides: TGTGCCACCAGTGATTCGCGACAGAACTACGAGCAGTACTTC. Amino acid sequence: CATSDSRQNYEQYF.

The V call is TRBV19, the J call TRBJ1-4, with no clear D. CDR1 is LNHDA and CDR2 is SQIVND in the germline V gene (reference sequence). CDR3 size: 15 residues. The V end lost 2 bases, the J end lost 7 bases, and 14 bases lay between the germline ends. CDR3 DNA: TGTGCCAGTAGTATAACCGGGCGGCCTAGTGAAAAACTGTTTTTT. Its protein product is CASSITGRPSEKLFF.